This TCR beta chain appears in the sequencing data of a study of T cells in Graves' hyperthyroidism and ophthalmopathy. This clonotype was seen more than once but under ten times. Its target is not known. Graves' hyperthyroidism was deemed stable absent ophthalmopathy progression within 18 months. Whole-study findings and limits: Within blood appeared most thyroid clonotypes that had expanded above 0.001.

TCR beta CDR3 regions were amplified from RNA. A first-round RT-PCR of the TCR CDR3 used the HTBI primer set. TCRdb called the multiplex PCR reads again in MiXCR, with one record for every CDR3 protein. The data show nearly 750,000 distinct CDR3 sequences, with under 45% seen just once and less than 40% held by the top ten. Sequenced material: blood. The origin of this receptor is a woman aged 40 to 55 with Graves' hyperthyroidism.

The CDR3 is CASSLGHRASFEEQYF. The CDR3 nucleotides read TGTGCCAGCAGCTTGGGACACAGGGCTTCCTTCGAGGAGCAGTACTTC. V usage is TRBV7-9 and J usage is TRBJ2-7, with D maybe TRBD1 (6 bases). This CDR3 contains 16 residues. Trimming removed 3 bases from V and 7 bases from J, with 22 bases in between. From germline, CDR1 is SEHNR and CDR2 FQNEAQ (reference sequence).